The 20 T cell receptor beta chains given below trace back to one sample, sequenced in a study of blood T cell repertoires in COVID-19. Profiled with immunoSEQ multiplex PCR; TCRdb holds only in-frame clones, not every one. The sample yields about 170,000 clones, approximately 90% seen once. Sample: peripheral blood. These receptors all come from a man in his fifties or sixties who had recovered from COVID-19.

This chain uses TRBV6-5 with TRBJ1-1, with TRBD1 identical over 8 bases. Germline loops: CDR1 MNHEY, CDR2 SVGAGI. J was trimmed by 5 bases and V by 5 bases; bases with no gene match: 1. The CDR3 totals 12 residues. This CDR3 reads CASSRQGTEAFF. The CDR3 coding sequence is TGTGCCAGCAGTCGACAGGGGACTGAAGCTTTCTTT.

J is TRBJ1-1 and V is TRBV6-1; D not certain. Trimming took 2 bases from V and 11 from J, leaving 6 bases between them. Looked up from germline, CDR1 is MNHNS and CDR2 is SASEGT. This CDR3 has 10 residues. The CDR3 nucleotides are TGTGCCAGCAGTGAATGGGCTGCTTTCTTT. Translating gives CASSEWAAFF.

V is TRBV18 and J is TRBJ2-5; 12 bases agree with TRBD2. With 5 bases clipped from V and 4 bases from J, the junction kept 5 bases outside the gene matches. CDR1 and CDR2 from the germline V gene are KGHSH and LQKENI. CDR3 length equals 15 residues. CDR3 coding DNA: TGTGCCAGCTCATGGGGACTAGCGGGTGGAGAGACCCAGTACTTC. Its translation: CASSWGLAGGETQYF.

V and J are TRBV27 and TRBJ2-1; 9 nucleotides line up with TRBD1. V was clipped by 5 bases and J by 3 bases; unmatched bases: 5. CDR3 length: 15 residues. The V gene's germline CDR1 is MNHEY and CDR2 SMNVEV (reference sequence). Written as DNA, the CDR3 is TGTGCCAGCAGTCCGGACAGGGGAAACTACAATGAGCAGTTCTTC. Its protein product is CASSPDRGNYNEQFF.

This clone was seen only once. CDR3 protein: CASSPTGSPLHF. The CDR3 bases are TGTGCCAGCTCACCTACAGGGTCACCCCTCCACTTT. V gene TRBV18 combines with J gene TRBJ1-6; possible D gene TRBD1, 6 bases. V shed 3 bases and J shed 10 bases, with 7 bases lying between them. The CDR3 has 12 residues. Germline lookup yields CDR1 KGHSH and CDR2 LQKENI.

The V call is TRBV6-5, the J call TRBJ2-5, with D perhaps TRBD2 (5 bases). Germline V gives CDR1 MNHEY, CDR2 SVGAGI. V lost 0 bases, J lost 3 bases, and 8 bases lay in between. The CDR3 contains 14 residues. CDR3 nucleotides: TGTGCCAGCAGTTACTCCGGGAAGGAAGAGACCCAGTACTTC. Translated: CASSYSGKEETQYF.

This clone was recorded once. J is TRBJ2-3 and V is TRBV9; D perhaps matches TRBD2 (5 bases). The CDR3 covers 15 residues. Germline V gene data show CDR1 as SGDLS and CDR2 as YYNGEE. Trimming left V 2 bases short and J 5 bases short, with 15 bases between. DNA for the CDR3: TGTGCCAGCAGCGTGTCTCAGCGGCCGCGAGATACGCAGTATTTT. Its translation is CASSVSQRPRDTQYF.

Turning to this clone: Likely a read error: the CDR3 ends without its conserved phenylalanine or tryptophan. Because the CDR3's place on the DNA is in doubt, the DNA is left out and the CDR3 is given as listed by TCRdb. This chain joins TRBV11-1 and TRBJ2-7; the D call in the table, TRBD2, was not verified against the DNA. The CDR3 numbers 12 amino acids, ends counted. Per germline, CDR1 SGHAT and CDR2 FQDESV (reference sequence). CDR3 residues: CASSQARASGSL.

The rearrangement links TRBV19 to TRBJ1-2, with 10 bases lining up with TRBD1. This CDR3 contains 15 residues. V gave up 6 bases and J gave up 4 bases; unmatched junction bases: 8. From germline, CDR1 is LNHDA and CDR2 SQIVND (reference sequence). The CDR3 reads CASRLPGQGTYGYTF. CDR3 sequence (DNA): TGTGCCAGTAGGCTACCGGGACAGGGGACCTATGGCTACACCTTC.

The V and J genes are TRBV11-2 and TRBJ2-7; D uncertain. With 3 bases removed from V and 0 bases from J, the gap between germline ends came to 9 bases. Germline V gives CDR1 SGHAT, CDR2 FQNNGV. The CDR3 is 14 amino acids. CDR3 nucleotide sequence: TGTGCCAGCAGCTTGGCAGTTAACTCCTACGAGCAGTACTTC. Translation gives CASSLAVNSYEQYF.

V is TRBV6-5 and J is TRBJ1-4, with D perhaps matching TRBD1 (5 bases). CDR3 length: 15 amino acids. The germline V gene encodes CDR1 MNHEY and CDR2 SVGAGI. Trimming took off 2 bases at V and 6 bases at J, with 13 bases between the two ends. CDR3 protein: CASSYGHPRDEKLFF. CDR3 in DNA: TGTGCCAGCAGTTACGGACATCCTAGGGATGAAAAACTGTTTTTT.

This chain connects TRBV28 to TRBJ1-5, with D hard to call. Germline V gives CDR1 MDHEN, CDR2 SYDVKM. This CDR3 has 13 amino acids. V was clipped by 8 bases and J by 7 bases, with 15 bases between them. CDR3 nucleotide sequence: TGTGCCAGCCTAGCGGCGGGAGACCAGCCCCAGCATTTT. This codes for CASLAAGDQPQHF.

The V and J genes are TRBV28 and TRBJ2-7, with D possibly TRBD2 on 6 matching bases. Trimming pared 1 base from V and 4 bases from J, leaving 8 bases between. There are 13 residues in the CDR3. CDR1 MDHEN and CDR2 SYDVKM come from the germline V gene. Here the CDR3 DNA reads TGTGCCAGCAGTTTATTCGGAGGGTACGAGCAGTACTTC. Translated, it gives CASSLFGGYEQYF.

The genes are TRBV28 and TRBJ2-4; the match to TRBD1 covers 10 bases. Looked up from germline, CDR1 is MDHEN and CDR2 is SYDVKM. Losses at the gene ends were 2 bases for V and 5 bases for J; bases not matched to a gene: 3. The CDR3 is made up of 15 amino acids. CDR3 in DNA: TGTGCCAGCAGTTTACCGGGGACAGGGGAAAACATTCAGTACTTC. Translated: CASSLPGTGENIQYF.

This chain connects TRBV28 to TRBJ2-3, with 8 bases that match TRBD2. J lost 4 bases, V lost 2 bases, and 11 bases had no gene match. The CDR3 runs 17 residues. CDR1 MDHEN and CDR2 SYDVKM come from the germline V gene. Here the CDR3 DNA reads TGTGCCAGCAGTTTAGTGCGACCAGCGGGGGCTTCAGATACGCAGTATTTT. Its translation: CASSLVRPAGASDTQYF.

CDR3 in DNA: TGTGCCAGCAGCCAGCGGGTCGGGAGAGGCTACACCTTC. It codes for CASSQRVGRGYTF. The chain recombines TRBV3-1 (or the pseudogene TRBV3-2) with TRBJ1-2; the D is unclear. V gave up 3 bases and J gave up 8 bases, with 13 bases separating them. Germline-derived CDR1 and CDR2 are LGHDT and YNNKEL (reference sequence). The CDR3 totals 13 residues.

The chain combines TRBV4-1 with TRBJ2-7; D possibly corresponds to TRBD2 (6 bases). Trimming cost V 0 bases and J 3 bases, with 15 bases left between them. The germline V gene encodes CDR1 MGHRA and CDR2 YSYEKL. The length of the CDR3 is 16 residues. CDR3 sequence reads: CASSQDQGSGIYEQYF. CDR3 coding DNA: TGCGCCAGCAGCCAAGATCAAGGTAGCGGAATCTACGAGCAGTACTTC.

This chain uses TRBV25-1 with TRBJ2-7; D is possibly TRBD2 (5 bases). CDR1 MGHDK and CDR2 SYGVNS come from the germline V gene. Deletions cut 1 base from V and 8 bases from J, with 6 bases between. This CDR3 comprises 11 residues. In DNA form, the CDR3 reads TGTGCCAGCAGTGAATTAGCGAAGCAGTACTTC. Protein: CASSELAKQYF.

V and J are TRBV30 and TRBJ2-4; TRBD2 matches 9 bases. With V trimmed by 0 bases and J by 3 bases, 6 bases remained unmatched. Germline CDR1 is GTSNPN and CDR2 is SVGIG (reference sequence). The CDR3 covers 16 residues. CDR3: CAWSVAGGLGKNIQYF. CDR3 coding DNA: TGTGCCTGGAGTGTTGCGGGGGGGCTTGGCAAAAACATTCAGTACTTC.

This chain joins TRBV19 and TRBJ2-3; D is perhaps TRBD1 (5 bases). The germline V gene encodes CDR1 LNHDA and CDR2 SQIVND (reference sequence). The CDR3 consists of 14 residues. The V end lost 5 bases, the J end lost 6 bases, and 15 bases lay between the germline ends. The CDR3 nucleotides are TGTGCCAGTAGTGTTCCAGGGTATTCCGATACGCAGTATTTT. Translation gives CASSVPGYSDTQYF.